The 27 T cell receptor beta chains presented below share a single source sample, sequenced in a study of cytomegalovirus exposure and HLA in healthy donors (dated by TCRdb to about 2017). The library was produced with the immunoSEQ multiplex PCR assay. This is the immuneACCESS table as TCRdb keeps it, with only in-frame sequences that have V and J called. A part of the clones is gone; compared with another copy, unresolved V genes explain less than half, and the rest is unexplained. Present in this sample are about 130,000 clones, 82% of which were seen just once. The ten top clones hold 30% of the sample. Sequenced: PBMCs. The source is a young man in good health and CMV-seropositive.

The chain couples TRBV7-9 to TRBJ1-1, with no clear D. The germline V gene has CDR1 SEHNR and CDR2 FQNEAQ (reference sequence). CDR3 length equals 13 residues. V was trimmed by 3 bases and J by 5 bases, leaving 10 bases between them. The CDR3 coding sequence is TGTGCCAGCAGCTTTCAAGCGGTAACTGAAGCTTTCTTT. Protein sequence: CASSFQAVTEAFF.

V gene TRBV6-1 combines with J gene TRBJ2-2; the match to TRBD1 covers 7 bases. J gave up 5 bases and V 7 bases, and 7 bases lay outside the gene matches. The CDR3 has 14 amino acids. Germline CDR1 is MNHNS and CDR2 is SASEGT. The CDR3 protein is CASMSTGRTGELFF. CDR3 DNA: TGTGCCAGCATGTCGACAGGGAGAACCGGGGAGCTGTTTTTT.

This chain connects TRBV5-1 to TRBJ2-3; D not certain. Germline CDR1 SGHRS, CDR2 YFSETQ. Between the trimmed V and J ends, which lost 0 bases and 0 bases, there was a span of 11 bases. The CDR3 covers 16 residues. As DNA, the CDR3 is TGCGCCAGCAGCTTGGGTGGCGGAGCTAGCACAGATACGCAGTATTTT. Translating it yields CASSLGGGASTDTQYF.

As for this clone: The identical CDR3 is also encoded by other nucleotide sequences in the sample. This sequence joins TRBV29-1 and TRBJ2-7; 11 bases agree with TRBD1. This CDR3 comprises 12 residues. CDR1 is SQVTM, CDR2 ANQGSEA, per germline. Unmatched junction bases numbered 1, after V lost 7 bases and J lost 2 bases. In DNA, the CDR3 is TGCAGCGGGGGACAGGGGGCCTACGAGCAGTACTTC. Encoded protein: CSGGQGAYEQYF.

This chain joins TRBV7-9 and TRBJ1-1, with TRBD1 as a possible D gene (6 bases). With 2 bases removed from V and 1 base from J, the gap between germline ends came to 11 bases. In germline, CDR1 is SEHNR, CDR2 FQNEAQ (reference sequence). The CDR3 extends over 15 amino acids. As DNA, the CDR3 is TGTGCCAGCAGCTTATCAGGGGACGCGAACACTGAAGCTTTCTTT. It is translated as CASSLSGDANTEAFF.

The V gene is TRBV2, the J gene TRBJ1-1; the D is unclear. The CDR3 contains 14 residues. The germline V gene encodes CDR1 SNHLY and CDR2 FYNNEI. Trimming stripped 2 bases from V and 5 bases from J, with 12 bases between. The CDR3 region is CASSERSWRTEAFF. The CDR3 bases are TGTGCCAGCAGTGAACGGAGTTGGAGGACTGAAGCTTTCTTT.

The chain carries TRBV5-1 and TRBJ2-1; maybe TRBD2 (6 bases). V was pared by 4 bases and J by 0 bases, with 11 bases between. CDR3 length equals 15 residues. Germline CDR1 reads SGHRS; CDR2 reads YFSETQ. The chain's CDR3 is CASSGTGSSYNEQFF. As DNA, the CDR3 is TGCGCCAGCAGCGGGACTGGAAGCTCCTACAATGAGCAGTTCTTC.

The chain joins TRBV2 to TRBJ2-6, with D uncertain. The V and J ends lost 7 bases and 0 bases respectively, with 10 bases between them. The CDR3 sequence is 15 residues long. Germline V CDR1 and CDR2: SNHLY, FYNNEI. CDR3 nucleotides: TGTGCCAGCACCTATCACCTCTCTGGGGCCAACGTCCTGACTTTC. Protein sequence: CASTYHLSGANVLTF.

The chain couples TRBV7-2 to TRBJ1-2, with D possibly TRBD1 on 6 matching bases. CDR1 is SGHTA, CDR2 FQGNSA, per germline. With 5 bases removed from V and 8 bases from J, the gap between germline ends came to 18 bases. The CDR3 spans 14 residues. The CDR3 loop reads CASSVDSGADGYTF. The CDR3 coding sequence is TGTGCCAGCAGCGTGGACAGCGGAGCGGACGGCTACACCTTC. Together with reference TRBV7-2 and TRBJ1-2, the CDR3 gives the full variable domain: GAGVSQSPSNKVTEKGKDVELRCDPISGHTALYWYRQSLGQGLEFLIYFQGNSAPDKSGLPSDRFSAERTGGSVSTLTIQRTQQEDSAVYLCASSVDSGADGYTFGSGTRLTVV.

The rearrangement uses TRBV6-4 and TRBJ1-2; no clear D gene. V was pared by 6 bases and J by 0 bases, with 14 bases between. Germline loops: CDR1 MRHNA, CDR2 SNTAGT. This CDR3 is built from 15 residues. CDR3 sequence reads: CASREAGVANYGYTF. CDR3 sequence (DNA): TGTGCCAGCAGGGAGGCGGGAGTAGCTAACTATGGCTACACCTTC.

This clone was seen ten or more times. The chain has TRBV18 and TRBJ1-2; possibly TRBD1 for D (5 bases). The V gene lost 2 bases and the J gene lost 1 base, with 8 bases spanning the gap. Germline loops: CDR1 KGHSH, CDR2 LQKENI. The CDR3 loop spans 14 amino acids. The CDR3, as DNA: TGTGCCAGCTCACCAGGGGGAGGTAACTATGGCTACACCTTC. This translates into CASSPGGGNYGYTF.

A word on this clone: The junction and the germline gene differ at one end; a read error may be behind it. This chain connects TRBV7-2 to TRBJ1-2, with 7 bases that match TRBD1. Germline loops: CDR1 SGHTA, CDR2 FQGNSA. The CDR3 loop spans 13 amino acids. CDR3 sequence reads: CASSLGTGVFPIF. CDR3 DNA sequence: TGTGCCAGCAGCTTAGGCACAGGGGTGTTCCCAATCTTC.

The table lists this clone with a few counts. This rearrangement joins TRBV7-2 to TRBJ1-1; 8 nucleotides align to TRBD1. Trimming at V came to 5 bases and at J to 4 bases, leaving 6 bases not matched to a gene. CDR1 SGHTA and CDR2 FQGNSA come from the germline V gene. This CDR3 is built from 14 residues. The CDR3 nucleotides are TGTGCCAGCAGCGGCACAGGGGGAGCCACTGAAGCTTTCTTT. This translates into CASSGTGGATEAFF.

The J gene is TRBJ2-7, the V gene TRBV7-9, with D perhaps matching TRBD2 (6 bases). The V gene lost 8 bases and the J gene lost 3 bases, with 17 bases spanning the gap. From germline, CDR1 is SEHNR and CDR2 FQNEAQ (reference sequence). The CDR3 runs 14 residues. CDR3 protein: CASSGERRGYEQYF. The CDR3 DNA reads as TGTGCCAGCTCGGGGGAGCGTCGCGGCTACGAGCAGTACTTC.

This clone was seen once. J is TRBJ1-1 and V is TRBV7-9; D is ambiguous. Germline lookup yields CDR1 SEHNR and CDR2 FQNEAQ (reference sequence). With 8 bases removed from V and 7 bases from J, the gap between germline ends came to 11 bases. The CDR3 loop spans 11 amino acids. Here the CDR3 reads CASEEVDEAFF. CDR3 sequence (DNA): TGTGCCAGCGAAGAGGTAGATGAAGCTTTCTTT. Using reference TRBV7-9 and TRBJ1-1 for the parts outside the CDR3, the full variable domain is DTGVSQNPRHKITKRGQNVTFRCDPISEHNRLYWYRQTLGQGPEFLTYFQNEAQLEKSRLLSDRFSAERPKGSFSTLEIQRTEQGDSAMYLCASEEVDEAFFGQGTRLTVV.

The chain is built from TRBV11-3 and TRBJ2-3; TRBD2 aligns across 8 bases. Germline V gene data show CDR1 as SGHNT and CDR2 as YENEEA. J gave up 1 base and V 5 bases, and 11 bases lay outside the gene matches. The CDR3 sequence is 17 residues long. In nucleotides, the CDR3 is TGTGCCAGCAGCCTAGGGTCCGGGGGGGGTGGCACAGATACGCAGTATTTT. It translates to CASSLGSGGGGTDTQYF.

CDR3 nucleotides: TGTGCCAGCAGTTACTCCGACAGGGGGACTGAAGCTTTCTTT. Translating gives CASSYSDRGTEAFF. The V gene is TRBV6-6, the J gene TRBJ1-1, with 9 nucleotides matching TRBD1. V dropped 0 bases and J dropped 5; count of bases not matched to a gene: 1. The CDR3 extends over 14 amino acids. CDR1 and CDR2 (germline): MNHNY, SVGAGI (reference sequence).

The chain recombines TRBV6-1 with TRBJ2-2, with 8 bases aligning to TRBD2. The CDR3 spans 13 residues. Germline CDR1 MNHNS, CDR2 SASEGT. J lost 8 bases, V lost 6 bases, and 5 bases had no gene match. Written as DNA, the CDR3 is TGTGCCAGCAGGGTAGCGGGGCTGGGGGAGCTGTTTTTT. Its translation: CASRVAGLGELFF.

V usage is TRBV4-2 and J usage is TRBJ2-5, with TRBD2 identical over 13 bases. Germline trimming cut 2 bases from V and 2 bases from J; bases unmatched to any gene: 5. The germline V gene encodes CDR1 LGHNA and CDR2 YNFKEQ. The CDR3 covers 17 residues. CDR3 sequence (DNA): TGTGCCAGCAGCCAATCACTAGCGGGGGGGCGGCAAGAGACCCAGTACTTC. Translating gives CASSQSLAGGRQETQYF.

This clone showed up just a few times. This chain connects TRBV6-6 to TRBJ2-7; 8 positions match TRBD1. Germline V lookup: CDR1 MNHNY, CDR2 SVGAGI (reference sequence). The V and J ends lost 7 bases and 2 bases, in that order; junction bases with no gene match: 4. This CDR3 has 13 amino acids. This chain's CDR3 is CASTRGRAYEQYF. DNA of the CDR3: TGTGCCAGCACCAGGGGGCGGGCCTACGAGCAGTACTTC.

The V gene is TRBV7-8, the J gene TRBJ1-2, with TRBD1 as a possible D gene (5 bases). V lost 5 bases and J lost 0, with 22 bases in between. Germline assignment: CDR1 SGHVS and CDR2 FQNEAQ. CDR3 length: 18 amino acids. For the CDR3, the DNA is TGTGCCAGCAGCCCCGAGTTTGTGGGGAGGGGCACTAACTATGGCTACACCTTC. Translation: CASSPEFVGRGTNYGYTF.

The gene calls are TRBV6-5 and TRBJ2-7; possible D gene TRBD2, 6 bases. CDR3 length: 16 residues. The V end lost 0 bases, the J end lost 3 bases, and 15 bases lay between the germline ends. CDR1 and CDR2 (germline): MNHEY, SVGAGI. CDR3 sequence reads: CASSYSIGEEGYEQYF. CDR3 DNA: TGTGCCAGCAGTTACTCGATTGGGGAGGAAGGCTACGAGCAGTACTTC.

V usage is TRBV2 and J usage is TRBJ2-3, with D unclear. Looked up from germline, CDR1 is SNHLY and CDR2 is FYNNEI. The CDR3 has 13 residues. V was pared by 7 bases and J by 4 bases, with 12 bases between. The CDR3 coding sequence is TGTGCCAGCACCCCCACTTCCTCAGATACGCAGTATTTT. Protein product: CASTPTSSDTQYF.

The chain links TRBV5-6 to TRBJ2-1, with 8 bases that match TRBD1. Germline V CDR1 and CDR2: SGHDT, YYEEEE. The CDR3 has 16 residues. Trimming at V came to 3 bases and at J to 7 bases, leaving 12 bases not matched to a gene. For the CDR3, the DNA is TGTGCCAGCAGCTACGGACAGGGTTTGTGGGAGAATGAGCAGTTCTTC. It encodes CASSYGQGLWENEQFF.

The genes are TRBV6-1 and TRBJ2-1, with D possibly TRBD2 on 6 matching bases. CDR1 MNHNS and CDR2 SASEGT come from the germline V gene. The CDR3 is 16 amino acids. V shed 4 bases and J shed 0 bases, with 13 bases lying between them. The CDR3 coding sequence is TGTGCCAGCAGTGGGAGGGACTCGAGCTCCTACAATGAGCAGTTCTTC. Residues: CASSGRDSSSYNEQFF.

The J gene is TRBJ1-1, the V gene TRBV30; TRBD1 matches 8 bases. Trimming removed 2 bases from V and 4 bases from J; junction bases left unmatched: 6. Germline CDR1 GTSNPN, CDR2 SVGIG (reference sequence). The CDR3 sequence is 14 residues long. This CDR3 reads CAWSPGGWGTEAFF. In DNA, the CDR3 is TGTGCCTGGAGTCCAGGGGGCTGGGGCACTGAAGCTTTCTTT.

This chain uses TRBV19 with TRBJ2-3; D is uncertain. CDR1 and CDR2 from the germline V gene are LNHDA and SQIVND (reference sequence). The CDR3 has 17 residues. V lost 5 bases, J lost 3 bases, and 21 bases lay in between. Written as DNA, the CDR3 is TGTGCCAGTAGTGAGGCAGCAATAGCTTTAAAAACAGATACGCAGTATTTT. The encoded protein is CASSEAAIALKTDTQYF.